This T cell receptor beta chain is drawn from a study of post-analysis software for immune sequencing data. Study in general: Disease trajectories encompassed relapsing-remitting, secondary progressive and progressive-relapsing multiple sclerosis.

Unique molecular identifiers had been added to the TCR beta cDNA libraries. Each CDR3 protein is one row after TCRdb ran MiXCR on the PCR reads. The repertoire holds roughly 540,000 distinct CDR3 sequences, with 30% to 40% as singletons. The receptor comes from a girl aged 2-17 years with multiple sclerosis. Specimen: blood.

The CDR3, as DNA: TGTGCCAGCAGTCCGATGGGACAGGGAGTTGAGCAGTTCTTC. This translates into CASSPMGQGVEQFF. The J gene is TRBJ2-1, the V gene TRBV25-1; 9 nucleotides match TRBD1. The J segment lost 9 bases and the V segment lost 5 bases, leaving 8 bases of the junction unmatched. The V gene's germline CDR1 is MGHDK and CDR2 SYGVNS. The CDR3 length is 14 residues.